The rows below give T cell receptor beta chains drawn from one sample of a study of Graves' ophthalmopathy and Graves' hyperthyroidism. TCRdb independently ran MiXCR on the multiplex PCR reads; one entry per CDR3 protein. The profile shows some 750,000 distinct CDR3 sequences, 40% of them singletons. Source material: peripheral blood. The receptors originated from an adult man with Graves' ophthalmopathy. The CDR3 runs from the conserved cysteine through the conserved F or W. A D gene is named only where the DNA matches it firmly. Where a row states a size, it is once, few, many or the class of an expanded clone; other rows omit it.

CDR3 | DNA | J | D | size | V
CSAAAGALVEKLFF | TGCAGTGCAGCCGCCGGGGCCTTGGTGGAAAAACTGTTTTTT | TRBJ1-4 | . | . | TRBV20-1
CASRGEGSRKAFF | TGTGCCAGCAGAGGGGAGGGATCACGGAAAGCTTTCTTT | TRBJ1-1 | . | few | TRBV6-1
CASSSRQGPYVNTEAFF | TGTGCCAGCAGTTCCAGACAGGGGCCCTACGTGAACACTGAAGCTTTCTTT | TRBJ1-1 | TRBD1 | . | TRBV10-3
CASSPDGTGGYGYTF | TGCGCCAGCAGCCCTGACGGGACAGGGGGTTATGGCTACACCTTC | TRBJ1-2 | TRBD1 | few | TRBV5-1
CASSDGQGRYSPLHF | TGTGCCAGCAGTGACGGACAGGGTCGGTATTCACCCCTCCACTTT | TRBJ1-6 | TRBD1 | . | TRBV6-1
CASSDYRGLFF | TGTGCCAGCAGTGACTACAGGGGGCTGTTTTTT | TRBJ2-2 | TRBD1 | . | TRBV2
CASSLVGLTGALQPQHF | TGTGCCAGCAGCTTAGTGGGCTTGACGGGGGCACTTCAGCCCCAGCATTTT | TRBJ1-5 | . | few | TRBV7-9
CASSEDRVSGNTIYF | TGTGCCAGCAGTGAAGACAGAGTCTCTGGAAACACCATATATTTT | TRBJ1-3 | . | many | TRBV25-1
CSVGTPNYGYTF | TGCAGCGTTGGGACTCCTAACTATGGCTACACCTTC | TRBJ1-2 | . | many | TRBV29-1
CASSLRLGGINGYTF | TGTGCCAGCAGTTTAAGATTAGGAGGGATTAATGGCTACACCTTC | TRBJ1-2 | . | . | TRBV2
CASSLLAGVDEKLFF | TGCGCCAGCAGCTTGTTGGCGGGGGTTGATGAAAAACTGTTTTTT | TRBJ1-4 | . | . | TRBV5-1
CASSLAQVGETQYF | TGTGCCAGCAGCTTAGCGCAAGTAGGGGAGACCCAGTACTTC | TRBJ2-5 | . | many | TRBV7-2
CSARVRTGPNYGYTF | TGCAGTGCTAGAGTCCGGACAGGGCCTAACTATGGCTACACCTTC | TRBJ1-2 | TRBD1 | few | TRBV20-1
CASSFPGEETQYF | TGTGCCAGCAGCTTCCCGGGAGAAGAGACCCAGTACTTC | TRBJ2-5 | . | . | TRBV7-8
CASSTQAVEKLFF | TGTGCCAGCAGCACACAGGCAGTTGAAAAACTGTTTTTT | TRBJ1-4 | . | many | TRBV7-2
CSVASTGPYEQYF | TGCAGCGTAGCCTCCACGGGTCCCTACGAGCAGTACTTC | TRBJ2-7 | . | many | TRBV29-1
CASSRRDGGYEQYF | TGCGCCAGCAGCCGCCGGGACGGGGGGTACGAGCAGTACTTC | TRBJ2-7 | TRBD2 | . | TRBV5-1
CATSRKTGGTLEETQYF | TGTGCCACCAGCAGAAAAACAGGGGGCACCCTCGAAGAGACCCAGTACTTC | TRBJ2-5 | TRBD1 | . | TRBV15
CASSYRGNSPLHF | TGTGCCAGCAGTTATAGGGGTAATTCACCCCTCCACTTT | TRBJ1-6 | . | many | TRBV2
CSASYGASGGAESYEQYF | TGCAGTGCTAGCTATGGGGCTAGCGGGGGGGCCGAGTCCTACGAGCAGTACTTC | TRBJ2-7 | TRBD2 | . | TRBV20-1
CSVAGQGFSNTEAFF | TGCAGCGTGGCGGGACAGGGGTTTTCGAACACTGAAGCTTTCTTT | TRBJ1-1 | TRBD1 | . | TRBV29-1
CASSSGTEIYEQYF | TGTGCCAGCAGCTCGGGGACGGAAATCTACGAGCAGTACTTC | TRBJ2-7 | . | many | TRBV7-9
CSVGRGASNYGYTF | TGCAGCGTTGGGCGGGGGGCTTCCAACTATGGCTACACCTTC | TRBJ1-2 | . | . | TRBV29-1
CASLRVGELFF | TGTGCCAGCTTACGGGTCGGGGAGCTGTTTTTT | TRBJ2-2 | . | . | TRBV25-1
CASSEFGITSTDTQYF | TGTGCCAGCAGTGAGTTCGGGATCACTAGCACAGATACGCAGTATTTT | TRBJ2-3 | . | . | TRBV2
CASSLGQGATTEAFF | TGTGCCAGCAGCTTAGGCCAGGGGGCCACCACTGAAGCTTTCTTT | TRBJ1-1 | TRBD1 | few | TRBV13
CASSLGESDF | TGTGCCAGCAGCTTGGGGGAGTCGGACTTC | TRBJ2-5 | . | . | TRBV7-6
CASRTRHTAYSNQPQHF | TGTGCCAGCCGAACCCGGCACACTGCATATAGCAATCAGCCCCAGCATTTT | TRBJ1-5 | . | . | TRBV10-3
CASSLRLKSYEQYF | TGTGCCAGCAGCCTCCGACTGAAATCCTACGAGCAGTACTTC | TRBJ2-7 | . | . | TRBV7-2
CASSVGRGAGTEAFF | TGTGCCAGCAGCGTAGGCAGAGGGGCGGGCACTGAAGCTTTCTTT | TRBJ1-1 | . | few | TRBV9
CASSDSAGPTEQYF | TGTGCCAGCAGTGATTCGGCGGGACCGACCGAGCAGTACTTC | TRBJ2-7 | . | . | TRBV2
CASSETGTGDQPQHF | TGTGCCAGCAGTGAGACAGGGACAGGGGATCAGCCCCAGCATTTT | TRBJ1-5 | TRBD1 | many | TRBV24-1
CASSLMGIGETQYF | TGTGCCAGCAGCTTGATGGGGATCGGAGAGACCCAGTACTTC | TRBJ2-5 | . | few | TRBV7-9
CATSRTGTGDHEQYF | TGTGCCACCAGCAGGACCGGGACAGGGGACCACGAGCAGTACTTC | TRBJ2-7 | TRBD1 | . | TRBV15
CASSQEETGTYGQYF | TGTGCCAGCAGCCAAGAAGAGACAGGAACCTACGGGCAGTACTTC | TRBJ2-7 | . | once | TRBV4-2
CAVEETQYF | TGTGCCGTGGAGGAGACCCAGTACTTC | TRBJ2-5 | . | . | TRBV6-2/TRBV6-3
CASSAGLLGNQPQHF | TGCGCCAGCAGCGCGGGACTTCTTGGCAATCAGCCCCAGCATTTT | TRBJ1-5 | . | . | TRBV5-1
CASSWTGVDGYTF | TGTGCCAGCAGCTGGACAGGGGTAGATGGCTACACCTTC | TRBJ1-2 | TRBD1 | . | TRBV10-3
CASSDSPGTGANVLTF | TGTGCCAGCAGTGACTCGCCGGGGACTGGGGCCAACGTCCTGACTTTC | TRBJ2-6 | . | few | TRBV25-1
CASSQDLGNQPQHF | TGCGCCAGCAGCCAAGATCTAGGCAATCAGCCCCAGCATTTT | TRBJ1-5 | . | . | TRBV7-2
CAWSGPARGTQYF | TGTGCCTGGAGTGGTCCGGCCCGTGGGACCCAGTACTTC | TRBJ2-5 | . | once | TRBV19
CSASPDLNQPQHF | TGCAGTGCTAGCCCGGATCTAAATCAGCCCCAGCATTTT | TRBJ1-5 | . | few | TRBV20-1
CSLSIGGRQFF | TGCAGCCTTAGCATAGGGGGTCGGCAGTTCTTC | TRBJ2-1 | . | once | TRBV29-1
CASSPGTETIEQYF | TGTGCCAGCAGTCCCGGGACAGAGACTATCGAGCAGTACTTC | TRBJ2-7 | TRBD1 | . | TRBV10-3
CASSTSGQGNTEAFF | TGTGCCAGCAGCACCTCGGGACAGGGGAACACTGAAGCTTTCTTT | TRBJ1-1 | TRBD1 | many | TRBV7-9
CASRLDTDTQYF | TGTGCCAGCCGTCTTGACACAGATACGCAGTATTTT | TRBJ2-3 | . | . | TRBV2
CASSMVWENNQPQHF | TGTGCCAGTAGTATGGTTTGGGAAAACAATCAGCCCCAGCATTTT | TRBJ1-5 | . | . | TRBV19
CASTSLAGAYTDTQYF | TGTGCCAGTACATCTCTAGCGGGAGCCTACACAGATACGCAGTATTTT | TRBJ2-3 | TRBD2 | once | TRBV19
CASSEFGDYGYTF | TGTGCCAGCAGTGAATTCGGGGACTATGGCTACACCTTC | TRBJ1-2 | . | many | TRBV25-1
CASSARTSRNYGYTF | TGTGCCAGCAGTGCTAGAACCTCTCGGAACTATGGCTACACCTTC | TRBJ1-2 | . | . | TRBV2
CASSARGTSGLYEQYF | TGTGCCAGCAGTGCACGGGGGACTAGCGGCCTATACGAGCAGTACTTC | TRBJ2-7 | TRBD2 | . | TRBV25-1
CSVGGQGVASGYTF | TGCAGCGTTGGCGGACAGGGGGTGGCGAGTGGCTACACCTTC | TRBJ1-2 | TRBD1 | few | TRBV29-1
CSAREIGRDYGYTF | TGCAGTGCTAGAGAGATAGGGAGAGACTATGGCTACACCTTC | TRBJ1-2 | . | . | TRBV20-1